Detailed here is one TCR beta chain. As processed by the authors: Reference gene primer amplification yielded estimated nucleated cell counts. Assay: immunoSEQ multiplex PCR; the TCRdb copy retains only in-frame clones and omits some. Clonal size and the V and J genes are those of that table, whereas D and trimming came from the DNA. The sample holds around 260,000 clones; 70% to 90% are singletons and the top ten take 2.3%. These data are taken from a study of blood T cell repertoires in COVID-19. Study in general: From the United States, Italy and Spain came samples of acute and convalescent COVID-19. Sources were T cells, B-cell-depleted T cells, or PBMCs; the material itself was cDNA or gDNA.

The CDR3 runs to 13 residues. J gave up 3 bases and V 5 bases, and 2 bases lay outside the gene matches. Germline V gene lookup returns CDR1 SEHNR and CDR2 FQNEAQ (reference sequence). V usage is TRBV7-9 and J usage is TRBJ2-7; 9 nucleotides agree with TRBD1. Sequencing used peripheral blood. The TCR sequence derives from a woman between 45 and 65 years old with acute or convalescent COVID-19. The chain's CDR3 is CASSPGQGYEQYF. The CDR3 DNA follows: TGTGCCAGCAGCCCGGGACAGGGCTACGAGCAGTACTTC.